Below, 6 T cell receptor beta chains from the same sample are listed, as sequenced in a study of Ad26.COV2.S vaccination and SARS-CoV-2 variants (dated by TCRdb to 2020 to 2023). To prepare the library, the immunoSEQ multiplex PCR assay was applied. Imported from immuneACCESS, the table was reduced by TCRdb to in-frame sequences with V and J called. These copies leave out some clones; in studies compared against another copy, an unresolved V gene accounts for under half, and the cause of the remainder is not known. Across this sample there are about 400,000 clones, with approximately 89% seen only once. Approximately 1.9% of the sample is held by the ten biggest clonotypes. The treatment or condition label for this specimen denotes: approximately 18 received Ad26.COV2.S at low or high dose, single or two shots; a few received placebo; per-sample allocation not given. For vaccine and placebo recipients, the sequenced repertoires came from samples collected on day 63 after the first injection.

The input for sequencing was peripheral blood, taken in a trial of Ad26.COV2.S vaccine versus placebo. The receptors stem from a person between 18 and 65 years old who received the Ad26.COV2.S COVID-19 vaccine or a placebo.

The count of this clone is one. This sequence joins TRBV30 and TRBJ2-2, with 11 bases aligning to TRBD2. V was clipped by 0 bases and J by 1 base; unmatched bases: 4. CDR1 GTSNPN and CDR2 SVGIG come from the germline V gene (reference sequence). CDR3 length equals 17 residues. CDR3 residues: CAWSVRTSGLNTGELFF. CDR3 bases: TGTGCCTGGAGTGTACGGACTAGCGGGCTGAACACCGGGGAGCTGTTTTTT.

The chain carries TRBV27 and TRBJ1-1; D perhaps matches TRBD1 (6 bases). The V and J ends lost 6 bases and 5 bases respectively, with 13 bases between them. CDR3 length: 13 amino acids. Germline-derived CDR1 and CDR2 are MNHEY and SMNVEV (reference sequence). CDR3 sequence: CASRRIQGTEAFF. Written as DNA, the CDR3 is TGTGCCAGCAGGCGAATCCAGGGGACTGAAGCTTTCTTT.

CDR3 region: CASSPHFAGAGTGELFF. DNA for the CDR3: TGTGCCAGCAGCCCCCACTTTGCGGGAGCGGGCACCGGGGAGCTGTTTTTT. The rearrangement joins TRBV7-8 to TRBJ2-2; TRBD2 matches at 7 bases. CDR1 is SGHVS, CDR2 FQNEAQ, per germline. J gave up 4 bases and V 5 bases, and 13 bases lay outside the gene matches. The CDR3 has 17 amino acids.

CDR3 bases: TGCGCCAGCAGAGCCCCAGGAGCGAACACTGAAGCTTTCTTT. Its translation: CASRAPGANTEAFF. The chain uses TRBV5-1 and TRBJ1-1; D unclear. The germline gives CDR1 SGHRS, CDR2 YFSETQ. With 5 bases removed from V and 1 base from J, the gap between germline ends came to 12 bases. The CDR3 has 14 residues.

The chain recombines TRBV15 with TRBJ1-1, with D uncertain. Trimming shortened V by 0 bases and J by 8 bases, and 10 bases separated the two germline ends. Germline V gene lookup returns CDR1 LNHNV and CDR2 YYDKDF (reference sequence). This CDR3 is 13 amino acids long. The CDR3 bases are TGTGCCACCAGCAGAGATCTGACCAGGGAAGCTTTCTTT. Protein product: CATSRDLTREAFF. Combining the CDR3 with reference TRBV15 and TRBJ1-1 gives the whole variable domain DAMVIQNPRYQVTQFGKPVTLSCSQTLNHNVMYWYQQKSSQAPKLLFHYYDKDFNNEADTPDNFQSRRPNTSFCFLDIRSPGLGDTAMYLCATSRDLTREAFFGQGTRLTVV.

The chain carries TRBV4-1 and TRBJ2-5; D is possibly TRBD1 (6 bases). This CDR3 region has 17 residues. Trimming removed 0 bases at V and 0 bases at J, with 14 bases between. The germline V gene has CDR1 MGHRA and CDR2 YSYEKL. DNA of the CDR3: TGCGCCAGCAGCCAAGATAGGACAGACACGTACCAAGAGACCCAGTACTTC. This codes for CASSQDRTDTYQETQYF.